This T cell receptor (beta chain) was recovered during a study of blood T cell repertoires in COVID-19. Study summary: Samples of COVID-19 (acute and convalescent) were obtained from the United States, Italy and Spain. PBMCs, B-cell-depleted T cells, or T cells provided the cDNA or gDNA that made up the material.

The V gene end was trimmed by 7 bases and the J gene end by 9 bases; junction bases not matched to a gene: 11. Per the germline V gene, CDR1 is MDHEN and CDR2 is SYDVKM. This CDR3 comprises 14 residues. Allocation to cohorts depended on clinical history reported by the participants. Source study methods: Amplification of reference gene primers provided the estimated nucleated cell counts. Here immunoSEQ multiplex PCR was the method, and the copy in TCRdb shows in-frame clones only, minus some. V, J and clone size are those of that table, while D and trimming were read from the DNA. This sample has roughly 360,000 clones, with 85% to 90% found just once.

The source of this sequence is a woman aged 25-40 years with acute COVID-19. Sequencing was performed on PBMCs or T cells enriched from blood (not recorded which). This rearrangement joins TRBV28 to TRBJ2-7; 11 bases match TRBD2. The CDR3 region has the DNA TGTGCCAGCACCGCGCTCCGACTAGCGGGGTTGCAGTACTTC. Protein: CASTALRLAGLQYF.